The rows below give T cell receptor beta chains drawn from one sample of a study of blood T cells in healthy people across ages. TCRdb itself ran the 5' RACE reads through MiXCR, one entry per CDR3 protein. The sample consists of about a million distinct CDR3 sequences, roughly 47% of them appearing once. The material sequenced was blood. The receptors shown here come from a woman aged 60-75 years in good health. Both conserved end residues are part of each CDR3. The order of the fields is D gene, clone size, J gene, V gene, CDR3 DNA, CDR3 protein. A D gene is named only where the DNA matches it firmly. Not all rows give a size; the values are once, few, many and, for expanded clones, a class.

NA NA TRBJ2-7 TRBV6-6 TGTGCCAGCAGTTACTGGGCAGGAGAGACCTACGAGCAGTACTTC CASSYWAGETYEQYF
NA NA TRBJ2-7 TRBV2 TGTGCCAGTGCCGGGACTTCTAAATCTGGATCCTACGAGCAGTACTTC CASAGTSKSGSYEQYF
TRBD2 NA TRBJ2-3 TRBV3-1 TGTGCCAGCAGCCAAGTAAGCGGCGGGAGGGAAGGCACAGATACGCAGTATTTT CASSQVSGGREGTDTQYF
NA few TRBJ2-7 TRBV28 TGTGCCAGCAGCACTGAGACACCCTACGAGCAGTACTTC CASSTETPYEQYF
NA few TRBJ1-2 TRBV27 TGTGCCAGCATGAGGAGGGGGGGCGAAGGCCGTTTCTATGGCTACACCTTC CASMRRGGEGRFYGYTF
NA NA TRBJ2-7 TRBV29-1 TGCAGCGTTGGCCAGGACATAAACGAGCAGTACTTC CSVGQDINEQYF
NA NA TRBJ2-1 TRBV11-2 TGTGCCAGCAGCGCGAGACGGGATAATGAGCAGTTCTTC CASSARRDNEQFF
NA NA TRBJ2-4 TRBV5-4 TGTGCCAGCAGCTTGGAAGGCGGGATCGGAAACATTCAGTACTTC CASSLEGGIGNIQYF
NA NA TRBJ2-3 TRBV7-9 TGTGCCAGCAGCCCCCCGGCCTCTATTGATACGCAGTATTTT CASSPPASIDTQYF
TRBD1 NA TRBJ2-7 TRBV28 TGTGCCAGCAGTTTCTTAAACCCGGGGACAGGGAGATCCTACGAGCAGTACTTC CASSFLNPGTGRSYEQYF
NA NA TRBJ2-1 TRBV18 TGTGCCAGCTCACCATATCAGGGGACTGCATACAATGAGCAGTTCTTC CASSPYQGTAYNEQFF
NA NA TRBJ2-3 TRBV29-1 TGCAGCGTTGAAGGCACTCACCACTTTCTAGCTTGGAGGGCAGATACGCAGTATTTT CSVEGTHHFLAWRADTQYF
NA few TRBJ1-2 TRBV5-1 TGCGCCAGCAGCTTGGTACAGGGTTATGGCTACACCTTC CASSLVQGYGYTF
NA NA TRBJ2-1 TRBV2 TGTGCCAGCAGTGTGGGGGACCTGGGCTCGGATGAGCAGTTCTTC CASSVGDLGSDEQFF
NA NA TRBJ2-7 TRBV5-1 TGCGCCAGCAGCCGAGGAAGTGGGGGGTCGGTTATATACGAGCAGTACTTC CASSRGSGGSVIYEQYF
TRBD2 few TRBJ2-7 TRBV20-1 TGCAGTGCTCCAAGATGGACTAGCGGGACCTACGAGCAGTACTTC CSAPRWTSGTYEQYF
TRBD1 NA TRBJ2-7 TRBV28 TGTGCCAGCAGTTGGAGGACAGGGTTCTACGAGCAGTACTTC CASSWRTGFYEQYF
NA few TRBJ2-7 TRBV5-1 TGTGCCAGCAGCCGCCGACAGGTTCACGAGCAGTACTTC CASSRRQVHEQYF